Following are 2 T cell receptor beta chains from one sample sequenced in a study of blood T cell repertoires in COVID-19. Some clones are missing from TCRdb's copy, which holds only in-frame ones; the method was immunoSEQ multiplex PCR. Of some 200,000 clones in the sample, about 85% are singletons; the top ten hold roughly a fifth. The sequenced sample consisted of peripheral blood. Receptors originate from a man aged 55 to 70 with active or convalescent COVID-19.

This sequence joins TRBV5-1 and TRBJ2-3; D unresolved. The CDR3 covers 14 residues. The V end was cut by 1 base, the J end by 4 bases, with 10 bases between. Germline V gene data show CDR1 as SGHRS and CDR2 as YFSETQ. CDR3 amino acids: CASSLLSLADTQYF. In DNA form, the CDR3 reads TGCGCCAGCAGCTTGTTGAGTTTGGCAGATACGCAGTATTTT.

The chain's CDR3 is CAISGDREGSTDTQYF. The CDR3 coding sequence is TGTGCCATCAGTGGGGACAGGGAGGGGAGCACAGATACGCAGTATTTT. The chain carries TRBV10-3 and TRBJ2-3, with 9 bases lining up with TRBD1. J gave up 0 bases and V 4 bases, and 5 bases lay outside the gene matches. The germline V gene encodes CDR1 ENHRY and CDR2 SYGVKD. There are 16 residues in the CDR3.